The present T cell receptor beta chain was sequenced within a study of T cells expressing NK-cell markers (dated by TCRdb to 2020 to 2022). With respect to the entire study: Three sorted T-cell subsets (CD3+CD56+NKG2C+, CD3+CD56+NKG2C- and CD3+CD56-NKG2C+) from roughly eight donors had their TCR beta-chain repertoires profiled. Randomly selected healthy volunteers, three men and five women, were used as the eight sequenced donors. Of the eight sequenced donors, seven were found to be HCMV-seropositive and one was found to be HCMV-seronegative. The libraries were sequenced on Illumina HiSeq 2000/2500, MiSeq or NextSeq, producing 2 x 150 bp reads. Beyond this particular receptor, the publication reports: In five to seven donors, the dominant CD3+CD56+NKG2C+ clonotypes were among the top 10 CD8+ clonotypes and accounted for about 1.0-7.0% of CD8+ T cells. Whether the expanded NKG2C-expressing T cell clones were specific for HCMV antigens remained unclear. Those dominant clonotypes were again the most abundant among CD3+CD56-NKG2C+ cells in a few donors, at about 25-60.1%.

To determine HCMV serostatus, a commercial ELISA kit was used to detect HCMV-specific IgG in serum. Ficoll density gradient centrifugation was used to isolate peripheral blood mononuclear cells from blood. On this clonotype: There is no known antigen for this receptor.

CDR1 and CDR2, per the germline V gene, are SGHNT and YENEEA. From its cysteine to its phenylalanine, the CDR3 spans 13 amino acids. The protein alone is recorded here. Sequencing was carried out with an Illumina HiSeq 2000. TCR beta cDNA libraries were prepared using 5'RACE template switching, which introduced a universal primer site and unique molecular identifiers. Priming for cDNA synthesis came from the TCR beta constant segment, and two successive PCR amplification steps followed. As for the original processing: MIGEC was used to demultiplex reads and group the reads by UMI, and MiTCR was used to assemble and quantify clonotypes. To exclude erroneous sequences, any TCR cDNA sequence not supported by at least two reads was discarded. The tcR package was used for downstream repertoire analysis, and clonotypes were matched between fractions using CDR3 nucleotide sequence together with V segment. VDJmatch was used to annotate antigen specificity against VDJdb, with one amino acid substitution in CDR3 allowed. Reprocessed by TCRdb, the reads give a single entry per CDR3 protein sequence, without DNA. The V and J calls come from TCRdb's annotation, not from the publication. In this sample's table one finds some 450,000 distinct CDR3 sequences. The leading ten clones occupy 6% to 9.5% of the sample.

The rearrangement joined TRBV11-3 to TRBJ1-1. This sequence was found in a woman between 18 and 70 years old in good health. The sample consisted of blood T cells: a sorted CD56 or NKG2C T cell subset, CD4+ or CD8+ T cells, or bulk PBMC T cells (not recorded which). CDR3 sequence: CASSLWGDFEAFF. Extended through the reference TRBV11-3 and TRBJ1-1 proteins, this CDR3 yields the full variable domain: EAGVVQSPRYKIIEKKQPVAFWCNPISGHNTLYWYLQNLGQGPELLIRYENEEAVDDSQLPKDRFSAERLKGVDSTLKIQPAELGDSAVYLCASSLWGDFEAFFGQGTRLTVV.